This T cell receptor beta chain stems from a study of cytomegalovirus exposure and HLA in healthy donors. Findings and caveats of the study: Cytomegalovirus association was listed for roughly 160 TCR beta chains. The authors later linked a missense DCLRE1C variant to TCR beta V- and J-gene trimming. Most sequenced TCRs were rare (though some public TCRs occurred in many donors).

Researchers ran the PCR with 60 Vbeta and 13 Jbeta primers. TCRdb's copy holds only in-frame clones and misses some; the assay was immunoSEQ multiplex PCR. The table has under 150,000 clones, 80% seen once. Germline values: CDR1 MGHRA, CDR2 YSYEKL. The CDR3 is 17 residues long. The V gene lost 0 bases and the J gene lost 0 bases, with 11 bases spanning the gap. Samples came from healthy bone marrow donors. This clone has a handful of counts. What it recognizes is unknown. This sequence joins TRBV4-1 and TRBJ2-2; TRBD1 might be the D (5 bases). The TCR comes from a male donor in good health and CMV-seronegative. Sequenced: PBMCs. The CDR3 region is CASSQDFDSSNTGELFF. The CDR3 coding sequence is TGCGCCAGCAGCCAAGATTTTGACAGCTCGAACACCGGGGAGCTGTTTTTT.